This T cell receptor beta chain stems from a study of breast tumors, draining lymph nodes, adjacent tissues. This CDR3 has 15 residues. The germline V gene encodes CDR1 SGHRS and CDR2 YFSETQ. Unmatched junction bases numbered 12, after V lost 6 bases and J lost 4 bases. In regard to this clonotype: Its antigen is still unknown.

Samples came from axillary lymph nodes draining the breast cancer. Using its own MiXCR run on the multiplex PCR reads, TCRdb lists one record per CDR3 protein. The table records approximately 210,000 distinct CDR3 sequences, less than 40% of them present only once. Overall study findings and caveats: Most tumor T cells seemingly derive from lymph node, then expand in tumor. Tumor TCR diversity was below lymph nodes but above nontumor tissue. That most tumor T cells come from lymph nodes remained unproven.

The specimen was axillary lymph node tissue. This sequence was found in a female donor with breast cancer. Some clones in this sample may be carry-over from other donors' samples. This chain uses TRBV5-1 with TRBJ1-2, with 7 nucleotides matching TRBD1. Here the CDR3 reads CASNPRGGQFYGYTF. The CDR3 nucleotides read TGCGCCAGCAATCCCAGGGGGGGGCAGTTCTATGGCTACACCTTC.